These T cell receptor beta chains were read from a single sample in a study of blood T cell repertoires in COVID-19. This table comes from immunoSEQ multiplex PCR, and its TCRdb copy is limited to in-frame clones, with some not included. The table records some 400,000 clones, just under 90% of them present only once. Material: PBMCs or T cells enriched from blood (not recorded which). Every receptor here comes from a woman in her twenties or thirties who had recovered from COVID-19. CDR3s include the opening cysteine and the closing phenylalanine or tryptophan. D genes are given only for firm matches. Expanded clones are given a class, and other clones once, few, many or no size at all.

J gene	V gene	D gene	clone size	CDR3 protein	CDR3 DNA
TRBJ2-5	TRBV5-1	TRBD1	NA	CASSRDRAQETQYF	TGCGCCAGCAGCCGTGACAGGGCCCAAGAGACCCAGTACTTC
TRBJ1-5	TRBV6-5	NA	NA	CASSIPGQPQHF	TGTGCCAGCAGTATACCGGGACAGCCCCAGCATTTT
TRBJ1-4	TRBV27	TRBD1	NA	CASSLFGQGEKLFF	TGTGCCAGCAGTTTATTCGGACAGGGAGAAAAACTGTTTTTT
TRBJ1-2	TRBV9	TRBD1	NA	CASSVRGDRELQGYTF	TGTGCCAGCAGCGTACGAGGCGACAGGGAGCTGCAGGGCTACACCTTC
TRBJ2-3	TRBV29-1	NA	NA	CSVGESSGTDTQYF	TGCAGCGTTGGTGAATCATCCGGGACAGATACGCAGTATTTT
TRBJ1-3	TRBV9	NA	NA	CASSPTPGQLFGNTIYF	TGTGCCAGCAGCCCTACGCCCGGACAGTTGTTTGGAAACACCATATATTTT
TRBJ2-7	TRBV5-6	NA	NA	CASSSDLRDSYEQYF	TGTGCCAGCAGCTCTGACTTACGAGACTCCTACGAGCAGTACTTC
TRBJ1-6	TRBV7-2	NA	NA	CASSSGGGSYNSPLHF	TGTGCCAGCAGCAGCGGGGGGGGATCCTATAATTCACCCCTCCACTTT
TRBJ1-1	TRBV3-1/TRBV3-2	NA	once	CASSQVDSLEAFF	TGTGCCAGCAGCCAAGTTGACAGCCTTGAAGCTTTCTTT
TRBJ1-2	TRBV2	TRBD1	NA	CASRDRGRGGYTF	TGTGCCAGCAGGGACAGGGGGCGGGGAGGCTACACCTTC
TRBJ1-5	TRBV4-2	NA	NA	CASSLAVSPDQPQHF	TGTGCCAGCAGCCTCGCCGTGAGTCCGGATCAGCCCCAGCATTTT
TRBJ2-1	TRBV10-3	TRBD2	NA	CAISESGGPIEQFF	TGTGCCATCAGTGAATCGGGGGGGCCGATCGAGCAGTTCTTC
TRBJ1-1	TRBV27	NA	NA	CASSFKAGRAFF	TGTGCCAGCAGTTTTAAAGCCGGTCGGGCTTTCTTT
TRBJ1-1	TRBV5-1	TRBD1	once	CASSYSTGGTEAFF	TGCGCCAGCAGCTACTCGACAGGGGGCACTGAAGCTTTCTTT
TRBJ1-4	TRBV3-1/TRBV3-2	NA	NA	CASSQDRKLFF	TGTGCCAGCAGCCAAGATCGAAAACTGTTTTTT
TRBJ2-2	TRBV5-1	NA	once	CASSDQGTGELFF	TGCGCCAGCAGCGATCAGGGTACCGGGGAGCTGTTTTTT
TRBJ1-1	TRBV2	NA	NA	CASILHTEAFF	TGTGCCAGCATACTCCACACTGAAGCTTTCTTT
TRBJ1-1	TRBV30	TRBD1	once	CAWSGAPGGGTEAFF	TGTGCCTGGAGTGGGGCCCCAGGGGGCGGCACTGAAGCTTTCTTT
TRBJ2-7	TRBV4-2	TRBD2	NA	CASSSRDYDIYEQYF	TGTGCCAGCAGCTCCCGGGACTATGACATCTACGAGCAGTACTTC
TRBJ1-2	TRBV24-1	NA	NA	CASKPQRGPRDGYTF	TGTGCCAGCAAGCCGCAGCGGGGCCCGAGGGATGGCTACACCTTC
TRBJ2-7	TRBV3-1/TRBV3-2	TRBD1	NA	CASSQDWAGGFYEQYF	TGTGCCAGCAGCCAAGATTGGGCAGGGGGCTTCTACGAGCAGTACTTC
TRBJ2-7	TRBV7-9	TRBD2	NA	CASSIAGATYEQYF	TGTGCCAGCAGCATAGCGGGGGCCACCTACGAGCAGTACTTC
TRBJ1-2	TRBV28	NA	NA	CASSFLLPRDNKLNYGYTF	TGTGCCAGCAGTTTCCTCCTCCCCCGGGACAATAAACTTAACTATGGCTACACCTTC
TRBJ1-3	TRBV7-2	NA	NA	CASSAEQGPMGDTIYF	TGTGCCAGCAGCGCCGAACAGGGCCCAATGGGGGACACCATATATTTT
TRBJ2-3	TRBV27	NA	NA	CASSLLPAGSTDTQYF	TGTGCCAGCAGTTTACTCCCCGCGGGGAGCACAGATACGCAGTATTTT
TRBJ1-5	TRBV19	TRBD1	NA	CASTDRGGQPQHF	TGTGCCAGCACGGACAGGGGAGGTCAGCCCCAGCATTTT
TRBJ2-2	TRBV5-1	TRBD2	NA	CASSFSGGNTGELFF	TGCGCCAGCAGCTTTAGCGGGGGGAACACCGGGGAGCTGTTTTTT
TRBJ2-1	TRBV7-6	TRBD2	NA	CASSGSGHSYNEQFF	TGTGCCAGCAGTGGTAGCGGGCACTCCTACAATGAGCAGTTCTTC
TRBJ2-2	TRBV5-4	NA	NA	CASSSTNTGELFF	TGTGCCAGCAGCTCCACGAACACCGGGGAGCTGTTTTTT
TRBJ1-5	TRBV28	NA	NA	CASSLGGEPQHF	TGTGCCAGCAGTTTGGGGGGGGAGCCCCAGCATTTT
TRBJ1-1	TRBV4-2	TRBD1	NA	CASSQATGDTEAFF	TGTGCCAGCAGCCAAGCGACAGGGGACACTGAAGCTTTCTTT
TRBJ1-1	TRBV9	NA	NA	CASSSRATGIEAFF	TGTGCCAGCAGCTCCCGGGCCACGGGGATTGAAGCTTTCTTT
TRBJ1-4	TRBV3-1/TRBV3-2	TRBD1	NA	CASSQESTGAGFELFF	TGTGCCAGCAGCCAAGAATCAACAGGGGCTGGATTCGAACTGTTTTTT
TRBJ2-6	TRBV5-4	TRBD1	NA	CASLFDRAHSGANVLTF	TGTGCCAGTCTTTTCGACAGGGCTCACTCTGGGGCCAACGTCCTGACTTTC
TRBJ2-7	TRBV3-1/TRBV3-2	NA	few	CASSQRDMSDYEQYF	TGTGCCAGCAGCCAAAGAGATATGAGCGACTACGAGCAGTACTTC
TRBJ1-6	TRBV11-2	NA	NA	CASSPRTGNSPLHF	TGTGCCAGCAGCCCCCGGACGGGGAATTCACCCCTCCACTTT
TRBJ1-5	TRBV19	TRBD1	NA	CASRGGQLNQPQHF	TGTGCCAGTAGAGGGGGACAGCTCAATCAGCCCCAGCATTTT
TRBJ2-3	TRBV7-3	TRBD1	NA	CASSTGQGAGDTQYF	TGTGCCAGCAGCACAGGACAGGGGGCAGGAGATACGCAGTATTTT
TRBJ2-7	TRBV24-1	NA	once	CATSDPPSSEQYF	TGTGCCACCAGTGATCCCCCGTCCAGCGAGCAGTACTTC
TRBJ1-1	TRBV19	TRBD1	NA	CASSATGVGNTEAFF	TGTGCCAGTAGTGCCACAGGGGTCGGGAACACTGAAGCTTTCTTT
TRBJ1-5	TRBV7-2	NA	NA	CASSLFQGWSNQPQHF	TGTGCCAGCAGCTTATTCCAGGGGTGGAGCAATCAGCCCCAGCATTTT
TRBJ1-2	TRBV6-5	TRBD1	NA	CASSWDRENYGYTF	TGTGCCAGCAGTTGGGACAGGGAGAACTATGGCTACACCTTC
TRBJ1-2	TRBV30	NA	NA	CAWSGNYGYTF	TGTGCCTGGAGCGGGAACTATGGCTACACCTTC
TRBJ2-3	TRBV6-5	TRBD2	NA	CASSTSGISTDTQYF	TGTGCCAGCAGTACTAGCGGGATTAGCACAGATACGCAGTATTTT
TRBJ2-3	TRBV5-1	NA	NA	CASKGVNTDTQYF	TGCGCCAGCAAGGGGGTAAACACAGATACGCAGTATTTT